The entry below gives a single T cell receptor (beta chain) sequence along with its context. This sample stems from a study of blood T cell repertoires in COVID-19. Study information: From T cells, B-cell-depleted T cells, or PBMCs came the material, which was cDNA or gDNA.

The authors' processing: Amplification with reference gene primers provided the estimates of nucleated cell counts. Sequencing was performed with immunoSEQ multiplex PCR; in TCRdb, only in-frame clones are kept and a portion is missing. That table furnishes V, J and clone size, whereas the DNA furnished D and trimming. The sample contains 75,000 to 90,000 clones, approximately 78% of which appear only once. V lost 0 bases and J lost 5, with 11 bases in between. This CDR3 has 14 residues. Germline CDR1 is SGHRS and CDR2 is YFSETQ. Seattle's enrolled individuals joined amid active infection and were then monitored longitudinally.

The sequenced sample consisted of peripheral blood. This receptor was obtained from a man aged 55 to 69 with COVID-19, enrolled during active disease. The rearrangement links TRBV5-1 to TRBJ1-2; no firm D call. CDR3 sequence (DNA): TGCGCCAGCAGCTTGGGAGCGTCGCAGTATGGCTACACCTTC. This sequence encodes CASSLGASQYGYTF.